Included here is one T cell receptor beta chain sequence, with context. Its antigen remains unidentified. CDR3 length equals 15 residues. Germline V gene sequence: CDR1 SGHVS, CDR2 FQNEAQ. Trimming removed 5 bases from V and 5 bases from J, with 18 bases in between. This specimen comes from a study of shared clonotypes between healthy human individuals. For the study at large: CD4 naive and memory got three plates each, CD8 naive two, CD8 memory one.

Naive CD8 cells were CD45RO-negative, positively selected for CCR7, excluding terminally differentiated effector memory CD45RA+ cells. Whole-study findings and limits: When naive CD4 clonotypes were compared across a few donors, about 4.8% were shared. Naive subsets, compared against memory subsets, generally had larger estimated richness values.

Clones were sequenced by immunoSEQ multiplex PCR, and TCRdb holds only the in-frame ones, with some missing. The sample records 2 million or so clones, about 94% being singletons. This clonotype was sampled from a man aged 18 to 29 in good health. The genes are TRBV7-8 and TRBJ1-1; D remains ambiguous. Specimen: naive CD8+ T cells sorted from blood. Here the CDR3 DNA reads TGTGCCAGCAGCCCGCGGACGGTTGGAGGGACTGAAGCTTTCTTT. Its translation is CASSPRTVGGTEAFF.